Here is one T cell receptor beta chain with its context. What it recognizes is unknown. V lost 6 bases, J lost 8 bases, and 11 bases lay in between. Per the germline V gene, CDR1 is LNHDA and CDR2 is SQIVND (reference sequence). The CDR3 totals 12 residues. Clones were sequenced by immunoSEQ multiplex PCR, and TCRdb holds only the in-frame ones, with some missing. The sample carries 85,000 to 95,000 clones, nearly 95% recorded once. The sample comes from a study of siplizumab effects on memory and regulatory T cells. Findings and limits, study-wide: Treatment with siplizumab left mappable alloreactive CD4+ clones averaging around 69% Treg-derived, compared with roughly 26% in controls.

The chain links TRBV19 to TRBJ2-4; weak D call: TRBD2 (5 bases). The receptor's source is a human donor in good health. The sample comprised non-Treg CD4+ T cells sorted from blood. CDR3 nucleotides: TGTGCCAGTAGCCCCGGAGGTCACATTCAGTACTTC. Protein sequence: CASSPGGHIQYF. The full variable domain, in which reference TRBV19 and TRBJ2-4 provide the parts outside the CDR3, is DGGITQSPKYLFRKEGQNVTLSCEQNLNHDAMYWYRQDPGQGLRLIYYSQIVNDFQKGDIAEGYSVSREKKESFPLTVTSAQKNPTAFYLCASSPGGHIQYFGAGTRLSVL.